This TCR beta chain was retrieved from a study of blood T cell repertoires in COVID-19 (dated by TCRdb to between 2020 and 2021). Context from the whole study: The collaborator samples originated in the United States, Italy and Spain and spanned the acute and convalescent phases of COVID-19. Subjects who had been exposed to COVID-19, were actively infected with it, or had recovered from it provided the deeply sampled blood TCRbeta repertoires that made up the dataset. The material from the prospective study consisted of cDNA or gDNA derived from T cells, B-cell-depleted T cells, or PBMCs. Where available, HLA class I and class II types were obtained from metadata supplied by the sample provider rather than from assay-based typing. The sample metadata nearly always contained a de-identified subject ID, COVID-19 status, age in years and sex. The samples were drawn from two sources: the first 160 participants of the ongoing ImmuneRACE study, and 1,200 or so subjects contributed by 6 global collaborators. A freely available public database, intended as a resource for researchers studying the immune response to SARS-CoV-2, is where the repertoires were released. General conclusions and limits of the study: How much clinical and demographic metadata was included differed by source and by participant, and the metadata was provided uncurated.

TCRbeta CDR3 regions were amplified from genomic DNA by means of the immunoSEQ Assay, a bias-controlled multiplex PCR. The authors processed their data as follows. Within the assay, amplification of reference gene primers was used to estimate how many nucleated cells each sample contained. To quantify the absolute abundance of each unique TCRbeta CDR3 rearrangement, sequence reads were collapsed and filtered. For each sample, productive Simpson clonality was calculated by taking the square root of Simpson's diversity index across productive rearrangements. Sourced from immuneACCESS, this table was stored by TCRdb with only in-frame sequences that have V and J called. A share of the clones is absent; for the studies checked, an unresolved V gene accounts for under half, and the remainder has no known explanation. The DNA gave D and trimming, while V, J and clone size come from that table. Within this sample are 200,000 to 250,000 clones, with 80% to 90% of them counted one time only. The top ten constitute around 7.3% of the sample.

Ends trimmed: V by 4 bases, J by 7 bases; bases unmatched to a gene: 6. Counted from cysteine to phenylalanine, this CDR3 has 14 amino acids. The only DNA kept is the CDR3, 42 bases in frame from the first base. As encoded in the germline V gene (reference sequence), CDR1 is LNHDA while CDR2 is SQIVND. Whole blood was collected in K2EDTA tubes by collaborating institutions according to the institutions' own protocols. For TCRbeta analysis, collaborator samples were shipped as frozen whole blood, as isolated PBMCs, or as DNA extracted from either sample type. About this clone itself: Its recognized antigen is unknown. No per-base quality is available; no much larger clone lies one base away.

This clonotype was obtained from a woman aged 45-65 years with active or convalescent COVID-19. The chain uses TRBV19 and TRBJ1-5; 8 junctional bases match TRBD1. The sample was peripheral blood. The nucleotide sequence is given as TGTGCCAGTAGTAACCCAAGACAGGGGCAGCCCCAGCATTTT. This sequence encodes CASSNPRQGQPQHF.